Shown below are 31 T cell receptor beta chains from a single sample sequenced in a study of blood T cells in healthy people across ages. A second 7 to 11 cycle PCR used barcoded and J-beta primers. TCRdb reprocessed the 5' RACE reads via MiXCR and lists one record per CDR3 protein. The data contain about 570,000 distinct CDR3 sequences, about 28% of them seen just once; the ten biggest clones take up under 4.5%. The data also belong to a second study, concerning T cells of mothers and their children.

Sequences were obtained from blood. Source of these receptors: a boy under 10 years old in good health.

The chain links TRBV4-3 to TRBJ1-2; D perhaps matches TRBD1 (5 bases). CDR1 is LGHNA, CDR2 YSLEER, per germline. The germline V and J ends were trimmed by 2 bases and 7 bases, with 14 bases remaining between them. This CDR3 comprises 14 residues. CDR3 loop: CASSQSQGHCGYTF. DNA for the CDR3: TGCGCCAGCAGCCAAAGTCAGGGCCACTGTGGCTACACCTTC.

This chain links TRBV9 with TRBJ1-2, with unresolved D. The CDR3 totals 15 residues. Per the germline V gene, CDR1 is SGDLS and CDR2 is YYNGEE. V lost 5 bases and J 1 base, leaving 15 bases between the germline ends. The CDR3 DNA is TGTGCCAGCAGGGCGGGTCAAGATTATAACTATGGCTACACCTTC. Translated, it gives CASRAGQDYNYGYTF. The full variable domain, with the rest looked up from reference TRBV9 and TRBJ1-2, is DSGVTQTPKHLITATGQRVTLRCSPRSGDLSVYWYQQSLDQGLQFLIQYYNGEERAKGNILERFSAQQFPDLHSELNLSSLELGDSALYFCASRAGQDYNYGYTFGSGTRLTVV.

This chain uses TRBV7-2 with TRBJ2-3; 7 bases align to TRBD2. The CDR3 spans 16 residues. Germline V gives CDR1 SGHTA, CDR2 FQGNSA. The trim removed 3 bases at V and 4 bases at J, leaving 10 bases unmatched. CDR3 coding DNA: TGTGCCAGCAGCTTGGATGGCGGGAGTTTGCCAGATACGCAGTATTTT. Amino acids: CASSLDGGSLPDTQYF.

As concerns this clonotype: Mismatch with germline at one junction end may stem from a read error. The chain employs TRBV10-3 and TRBJ1-2; no definite D call. CDR3 length: 14 residues. Germline CDR1 reads ENHRY; CDR2 reads SYGVKD. The CDR3 coding sequence is TGTGCCATCAGTGAGGCGCAGAAAATCTATGGCCACACCTTC. It is translated as CAISEAQKIYGHTF.

This clonotype has a handful of counts. This chain connects TRBV29-1 to TRBJ1-4; the D is unclear. Deletions cut 5 bases from V and 4 bases from J, with 11 bases between. CDR3 length equals 13 residues. Germline V gene sequence: CDR1 SQVTM, CDR2 ANQGSEA. CDR3 in DNA: TGCAGCGTTAGGTGGGAGAGTAATGAAAAACTGTTTTTT. Translation: CSVRWESNEKLFF.

The rearrangement uses TRBV6-5 and TRBJ2-7; 8 positions match TRBD2. The CDR3 consists of 14 residues. CDR1 and CDR2 (germline): MNHEY, SVGAGI. J gave up 0 bases and V 6 bases, and 4 bases lay outside the gene matches. CDR3 nucleotide sequence: TGTGCCAGCAGAACCGGGACTAGCTCCTACGAGCAGTACTTC. Encoded protein: CASRTGTSSYEQYF.

The chain has TRBV9 and TRBJ2-1, with D perhaps being TRBD1 or TRBD2 (5 bases each). CDR1 is SGDLS and CDR2 is YYNGEE in the germline V gene. V lost 0 bases to trimming and J lost 2 bases, with 9 bases between them. This CDR3 is built from 15 residues. The CDR3 bases are TGTGCCAGCAGCGTAGGGTGGGGGACCTACAATGAGCAGTTCTTC. It specifies CASSVGWGTYNEQFF. Looking up the rest from reference TRBV9 and TRBJ2-1 gives the full variable domain: DSGVTQTPKHLITATGQRVTLRCSPRSGDLSVYWYQQSLDQGLQFLIQYYNGEERAKGNILERFSAQQFPDLHSELNLSSLELGDSALYFCASSVGWGTYNEQFFGPGTRLTVL.

The table lists this clonotype with many counts. The chain links TRBV9 to TRBJ2-1, with TRBD2 as a possible D gene (5 bases). Germline CDR1 SGDLS, CDR2 YYNGEE. The CDR3 spans 14 residues. V lost 0 bases, J lost 1 base, and 5 bases lay in between. The DNA for the CDR3 is TGTGCCAGCAGCGTAGGCGGGTCCTACAATGAGCAGTTCTTC. Its translation is CASSVGGSYNEQFF.

The chain uses TRBV11-3 and TRBJ2-1, with 11 bases matching TRBD2. Germline CDR1 and CDR2: SGHNT and YENEEA. The CDR3 has 17 amino acids. V dropped 0 bases and J dropped 7; count of bases not matched to a gene: 8. CDR3 residues: CASSLEGASGRLNEQFF. The CDR3 DNA reads as TGTGCCAGCAGCTTAGAGGGGGCTAGCGGGAGGCTGAATGAGCAGTTCTTC.

The gene calls are TRBV20-1 and TRBJ2-3; D remains ambiguous. V dropped 3 bases and J dropped 5 bases, with 15 bases sitting between them. This CDR3 spans 14 amino acids. CDR1 and CDR2 from the germline V gene are DFQATT and SNEGSKA (reference sequence). For the CDR3, the DNA is TGCAGTGCTAGTCTAGAGATCAAGGTAGATACGCAGTATTTT. Protein sequence: CSASLEIKVDTQYF.

This clonotype was picked up a small number of times. This chain uses TRBV25-1 with TRBJ2-7; perhaps TRBD2 as D (5 bases). Germline V gene lookup returns CDR1 MGHDK and CDR2 SYGVNS. This CDR3 spans 16 amino acids. Deletions cut 1 base from V and 5 bases from J, with 18 bases between. In DNA form, the CDR3 reads TGTGCCAGCAGTGAATCGGGGTGGCACGTTGGGCACGAGCAGTACTTC. This gives the protein CASSESGWHVGHEQYF.

This clonotype was seen only a few times. V usage is TRBV9 and J usage is TRBJ2-5; D is possibly TRBD2 (5 bases). The CDR3 has 13 amino acids. Germline loops: CDR1 SGDLS, CDR2 YYNGEE. V lost 3 bases and J lost 0, with 6 bases in between. CDR3 region: CASSEGDQETQYF. In DNA form, the CDR3 reads TGTGCCAGCAGCGAGGGAGACCAAGAGACCCAGTACTTC.

The chain is built from TRBV5-1 and TRBJ1-1, with 7 bases identical to TRBD1. V trimming: 4 bases; J trimming: 4 bases; junction bases outside the gene matches: 13. CDR3 length: 16 amino acids. Per the germline V gene, CDR1 is SGHRS and CDR2 is YFSETQ. The CDR3 bases are TGCGCCAGCAGCGGGGGACAAGGGGGCGTCTTCACTGAAGCTTTCTTT. Residues: CASSGGQGGVFTEAFF.

This chain joins TRBV7-2 and TRBJ2-5; D is unclear. V was clipped by 0 bases and J by 5 bases, with 10 bases between them. The CDR3 has 14 residues. CDR1 is SGHTA, CDR2 FQGNSA, per germline. Written as DNA, the CDR3 is TGTGCCAGCAGCTTAGCCCGGAGCTGGGAGACCCAGTACTTC. This translates into CASSLARSWETQYF.

This clonotype was detected once. The chain employs TRBV2 and TRBJ2-5; TRBD2 matches 7 bases. J was trimmed by 5 bases and V by 3 bases; bases with no gene match: 6. Germline values: CDR1 SNHLY, CDR2 FYNNEI. This CDR3 comprises 14 residues. In nucleotides, the CDR3 is TGTGCCAGCAGTGACGGGAGGCTCGCGGAGACCCAGTACTTC. It specifies CASSDGRLAETQYF.

In this sample, this clonotype turned up a few times. This chain connects TRBV12-5 to TRBJ2-5, with 8 positions matching TRBD1. TRBJ2-1 explains the end of the DNA better; the J call may be wrong. Germline CDR1 is LGHNT and CDR2 is FRNRAP. The CDR3 length is 11 residues. The CDR3 region is CASGRDRGQFF. DNA for the CDR3: TGTGCTAGTGGCCGTGACAGGGGGCAGTTCTTC.

The chain combines TRBV15 with TRBJ2-1; tentatively, D is TRBD2 (6 bases). V lost 4 bases to trimming and J lost 6 bases, with 16 bases between them. The CDR3 has 15 amino acids. Germline V gene lookup returns CDR1 LNHNV and CDR2 YYDKDF (reference sequence). The CDR3 coding sequence is TGTGCCACCAGCACCCGGGACTCAGGAATCAATGAGCAGTTCTTC. The encoded protein is CATSTRDSGINEQFF.

The V gene is TRBV4-3, the J gene TRBJ2-7; D is unclear. The germline V gene has CDR1 LGHNA and CDR2 YSLEER. The CDR3 runs 16 residues. The germline V and J ends were trimmed by 1 base and 0 bases, with 13 bases remaining between them. The CDR3 DNA reads as TGCGCCAGCAGCCAAGTCTACAGCACGAGCTCCTACGAGCAGTACTTC. It specifies CASSQVYSTSSYEQYF.

This clonotype was counted a few times. The V and J genes are TRBV9 and TRBJ2-5; D may be TRBD2 (6 bases). Germline CDR1 reads SGDLS; CDR2 reads YYNGEE. The V gene lost 2 bases and the J gene lost 5 bases, with 13 bases spanning the gap. This CDR3 comprises 14 residues. CDR3 bases: TGTGCCAGCAGCGTGGGGACTTTAACGGAGACCCAGTACTTC. This codes for CASSVGTLTETQYF. The complete variable domain, with remaining parts taken from reference TRBV9 and TRBJ2-5, reads DSGVTQTPKHLITATGQRVTLRCSPRSGDLSVYWYQQSLDQGLQFLIQYYNGEERAKGNILERFSAQQFPDLHSELNLSSLELGDSALYFCASSVGTLTETQYFGPGTRLLVL.

This chain connects TRBV7-9 to TRBJ2-3; 9 bases are shared with TRBD2. With V trimmed by 3 bases and J by 2 bases, 9 bases remained unmatched. This CDR3 comprises 17 residues. Germline loops: CDR1 SEHNR, CDR2 FQNEAQ (reference sequence). The DNA of the CDR3 is TGTGCCAGCAGCTTTCGTCCTAGCGGGGCTTTCACAGATACGCAGTATTTT. It yields the protein CASSFRPSGAFTDTQYF.

For the CDR3, the DNA is TGTGCCAGCAGCCTATCTGGGGCCGGCGTTGGGGCCAACGTCCTGACTTTC. Its protein is CASSLSGAGVGANVLTF. The chain couples TRBV27 to TRBJ2-6; maybe TRBD1 (5 bases). CDR3 length: 17 amino acids. Looked up from germline, CDR1 is MNHEY and CDR2 is SMNVEV (reference sequence). V was clipped by 6 bases and J by 3 bases, with 18 bases between them.

There are a few counts of this clonotype. This chain joins TRBV28 and TRBJ2-4; D uncertain. The CDR3 runs to 14 residues. CDR1 and CDR2 (germline): MDHEN, SYDVKM. V was pared by 6 bases and J by 0 bases, with 9 bases between. The CDR3 region has the DNA TGTGCCAGCAGGAGCCCAATAGCCAAAAACATTCAGTACTTC. This sequence encodes CASRSPIAKNIQYF.

This rearrangement joins TRBV7-9 to TRBJ1-1; D gene ambiguous. The V end was cut by 5 bases, the J end by 0 bases, with 16 bases between. CDR1 is SEHNR and CDR2 is FQNEAQ in the germline V gene (reference sequence). CDR3 length: 16 amino acids. The CDR3 nucleotides are TGTGCCAGCAGCCCGCACCGAGTGGGCATGAACACTGAAGCTTTCTTT. Protein sequence: CASSPHRVGMNTEAFF.

The chain joins TRBV9 to TRBJ2-5; D might be TRBD2 (6 bases). This CDR3 region has 15 residues. The ends were cut back, 9 bases at V and 5 bases at J, with 23 bases in the middle. The germline CDR1 and CDR2 sequences are SGDLS and YYNGEE. The CDR3 DNA follows: TGTGCCACCTCTAATGCCGCGGGGAGAGGGGAGACCCAGTACTTC. This gives the protein CATSNAAGRGETQYF.

The V call is TRBV13, the J call TRBJ2-5, with unresolved D. The J call may be incorrect, as the DNA end agrees better with TRBJ2-1. CDR3 size: 15 residues. Germline V lookup: CDR1 PRHDT, CDR2 FYEKMQ (reference sequence). The CDR3 protein is CASTLTRLDYNEQFF. The DNA of the CDR3 is TGTGCCAGCACCCTCACGCGGCTCGACTACAATGAGCAGTTCTTC.

There are a few counts of this clonotype. The chain carries TRBV15 and TRBJ1-1; tentatively, D is TRBD1 (5 bases). Trimming removed 0 bases at V and 4 bases at J, with 24 bases between. Germline CDR1 reads LNHNV; CDR2 reads YYDKDF (reference sequence). CDR3 length equals 19 residues. The DNA of the CDR3 is TGTGCCACCAGCAGAGATCTAGTGGGGCCCCTACTCCGGGGCACTGAAGCTTTCTTT. Translated, it gives CATSRDLVGPLLRGTEAFF.

This chain joins TRBV12-3 or TRBV12-4 and TRBJ2-1; D gene ambiguous. This CDR3 region has 13 residues. With 1 base removed from V and 3 bases from J, the gap between germline ends came to 4 bases. CDR3 in DNA: TGTGCCAGCAGTTTAGTTAACTACAATGAGCAGTTCTTC. Protein: CASSLVNYNEQFF.

This clonotype was detected many times. The chain carries TRBV6-5 and TRBJ1-6; D perhaps matches TRBD1 (5 bases). Per the germline V gene, CDR1 is MNHEY and CDR2 is SVGAGI. CDR3 length: 13 residues. Trimming took 4 bases from V and 8 from J, leaving 9 bases between them. The chain's CDR3 is CASSWGGDSPLHF. The CDR3, as DNA: TGTGCCAGCAGTTGGGGGGGGGATTCACCCCTCCACTTT.

This clonotype was seen more than once but under ten times. The chain uses TRBV25-1 and TRBJ1-2; a possible D gene is TRBD1 (6 bases). CDR3 length: 14 residues. Germline lookup yields CDR1 MGHDK and CDR2 SYGVNS. V was clipped by 3 bases and J by 4 bases, with 12 bases between them. The chain's CDR3 is CASSDQGRIYGYTF. CDR3 nucleotides: TGTGCCAGCAGTGATCAGGGGAGGATCTATGGCTACACCTTC.

This chain uses TRBV20-1 with TRBJ2-7, with 8 bases aligning to TRBD2. Germline-derived CDR1 and CDR2 are DFQATT and SNEGSKA (reference sequence). CDR3 length: 15 amino acids. Trimming removed 5 bases from V and 0 bases from J; junction bases left unmatched: 9. Written as DNA, the CDR3 is TGCAGTGCTTACTCCCTAAGCGGGAGCTCCTACGAGCAGTACTTC. Protein product: CSAYSLSGSSYEQYF.

CDR3 nucleotides: TGTGCCAGCCATCAGGGGGATACGGGCAATGAGCAGTTCTTC. Protein: CASHQGDTGNEQFF. This chain connects TRBV7-9 to TRBJ2-5; 7 bases match TRBD1. The J call may be faulty, since TRBJ2-1 better matches the DNA end. The V gene's germline CDR1 is SEHNR and CDR2 FQNEAQ (reference sequence). There are 14 residues in the CDR3.